One T cell receptor beta chain is described in this entry. The sample belongs to a study of blood T cell repertoires in COVID-19. Trimming removed 6 bases at V and 0 bases at J, with 15 bases between. The CDR3 sequence is 17 residues long. Looked up from germline, CDR1 is MNHEY and CDR2 is SVGEGT. The method was immunoSEQ multiplex PCR; TCRdb's version includes in-frame clones alone and lacks a portion of them. The sample shows 260,000 or so clones, about 85% of them seen only once. This sequence joins TRBV6-2 or TRBV6-3 and TRBJ1-6, with D possibly being TRBD1 (6 bases). Material for sequencing was PBMCs or T cells enriched from blood (not recorded which). The sequence came from a woman aged 45-60 years who had recovered from COVID-19. CDR3 DNA: TGTGCCAGCAGACCTGCGATACAGGGCTCCTATAATTCACCCCTCCACTTT. It specifies CASRPAIQGSYNSPLHF.